A single sample is the source of the 16 T cell receptor beta chains below, sequenced in a study of blood T cell repertoires in COVID-19 (dated by TCRdb to about 2020). The method was the immunoSEQ multiplex PCR assay. The source is immuneACCESS, and TCRdb retained only in-frame sequences with V and J called. Part of the clones is not carried over; for the studies checked, unresolved V genes explain less than half of this, and the remainder is unexplained. This sample gives some 60,000 clones in total; about 86% of them show up just once. About 4.9% of the sample goes to the ten largest clones. The specimen sequenced was peripheral blood. The receptors shown here come from a man aged 55 to 70 with acute or convalescent COVID-19.

The chain uses TRBV12-3 or TRBV12-4 and TRBJ2-3; D perhaps matches TRBD1 (6 bases). V was pared by 3 bases and J by 4 bases, with 8 bases between. This CDR3 contains 13 residues. The CDR3 spells CASSLGAPDTQYF. Written as DNA, the CDR3 is TGTGCCAGCAGTTTGGGGGCCCCAGATACGCAGTATTTT.

The chain combines TRBV11-2 with TRBJ2-3, with D possibly being TRBD2 (6 bases). V was pared by 4 bases and J by 4 bases, with 12 bases between. The CDR3 has 14 amino acids. The V gene's germline CDR1 is SGHAT and CDR2 FQNNGV. CDR3 in DNA: TGTGCCAGCAGCTGGGGGGTAGGGGCAGATACGCAGTATTTT. It codes for CASSWGVGADTQYF.

J is TRBJ1-1 and V is TRBV30; unclear D gene. With 3 bases removed from V and 5 bases from J, the gap between germline ends came to 16 bases. Germline V CDR1 and CDR2: GTSNPN, SVGIG (reference sequence). The CDR3 has 14 residues. The CDR3 is CAWRETNMGTEAFF. The DNA for the CDR3 is TGTGCCTGGAGGGAGACTAACATGGGGACTGAAGCTTTCTTT.

In DNA, the CDR3 is TGTGCCAGCACCCGTGACAGGGGCTCCTACGAGCAGTACTTC. Its translation: CASTRDRGSYEQYF. J is TRBJ2-7 and V is TRBV2, with TRBD1 matching 8 bases. Trimming took 7 bases from V and 0 from J; bases not matched to a gene: 5. Germline-derived CDR1 and CDR2 are SNHLY and FYNNEI. CDR3 size: 14 residues.

This sequence joins TRBV6-5 and TRBJ1-1, with no clear D. The CDR3 has 14 residues. Per germline, CDR1 MNHEY and CDR2 SVGAGI. Trimming left V 7 bases short and J 1 base short, with 13 bases between. The CDR3 here is CASIRGSGNTEAFF. In nucleotides, the CDR3 is TGTGCCAGCATCCGAGGGTCCGGGAACACTGAAGCTTTCTTT.

This clone was found a few times. The chain recombines TRBV15 with TRBJ2-5; D is perhaps TRBD1 (5 bases). V dropped 1 base and J dropped 7 bases, with 10 bases sitting between them. The CDR3 extends over 13 amino acids. The germline V gene encodes CDR1 LNHNV and CDR2 YYDKDF (reference sequence). CDR3 coding DNA: TGTGCCACCAGCAGAGGGCAGGGTGGGACCCAGTACTTC. Translating gives CATSRGQGGTQYF.

The gene calls are TRBV5-6 and TRBJ1-1; 7 positions match TRBD1. V gave up 5 bases and J gave up 7 bases; unmatched junction bases: 8. Germline assignment: CDR1 SGHDT and CDR2 YYEEEE. The CDR3 contains 13 residues. CDR3 sequence (DNA): TGTGCCAGCAGTTCCAAGGGGGCTGATGAAGCTTTCTTT. Its protein is CASSSKGADEAFF. The full variable domain, rest sourced from reference TRBV5-6 and TRBJ1-1, is DAGVTQSPTHLIKTRGQQVTLRCSPKSGHDTVSWYQQALGQGPQFIFQYYEEEERQRGNFPDRFSGHQFPNYSSELNVNALLLGDSALYLCASSSKGADEAFFGQGTRLTVV.

V and J are TRBV4-1 and TRBJ1-5, with 10 nucleotides matching TRBD1. In germline, CDR1 is MGHRA, CDR2 YSYEKL. With V trimmed by 0 bases and J by 4 bases, 6 bases remained unmatched. The CDR3 contains 17 residues. CDR3 sequence (DNA): TGCGCCAGCAGCCAAGATTTTTCGGGACAGGGGAATCAGCCCCAGCATTTT. Translation gives CASSQDFSGQGNQPQHF.

This rearrangement joins TRBV9 to TRBJ2-7, with 11 bases aligning to TRBD1. Unmatched junction bases numbered 5, after V lost 3 bases and J lost 0 bases. CDR1 is SGDLS, CDR2 YYNGEE, per germline. This CDR3 has 16 amino acids. The CDR3 sequence is CASSGSGTGGSYEQYF. CDR3 in DNA: TGTGCCAGCAGCGGCTCCGGGACAGGGGGCTCCTACGAGCAGTACTTC.

The J gene is TRBJ1-1, the V gene TRBV5-1, with D perhaps TRBD1 (6 bases). The CDR3 runs 14 residues. CDR1 SGHRS and CDR2 YFSETQ come from the germline V gene. With 4 bases removed from V and 2 bases from J, the gap between germline ends came to 12 bases. CDR3 sequence reads: CASSEGHGNTEAFF. The CDR3 nucleotides read TGCGCCAGCAGCGAGGGACACGGTAACACTGAAGCTTTCTTT. The full variable domain, rest sourced from reference TRBV5-1 and TRBJ1-1, is KAGVTQTPRYLIKTRGQQVTLSCSPISGHRSVSWYQQTPGQGLQFLFEYFSETQRNKGNFPGRFSGRQFSNSRSEMNVSTLELGDSALYLCASSEGHGNTEAFFGQGTRLTVV.

In DNA, the CDR3 is TGTGCCAGCAGCGTACAGCCGGGAGACGTCGAGACCCAGTACTTC. Protein product: CASSVQPGDVETQYF. The J gene is TRBJ2-5, the V gene TRBV7-7; a weak D match, TRBD2 (6 bases). CDR1 is SSHAT and CDR2 is FNYEAQ in the germline V gene (reference sequence). The CDR3 spans 15 residues. The ends were cut back, 5 bases at V and 5 bases at J, with 18 bases in the middle. Looking up the rest from reference TRBV7-7 and TRBJ2-5 gives the full variable domain: GAGVSQSPRYKVTKRGQDVTLRCDPISSHATLYWYQQALGQGPEFLTYFNYEAQPDKSGLPSDRFSAERPEGSISTLTIQRTEQRDSAMYRCASSVQPGDVETQYFGPGTRLLVL.

J is TRBJ2-7 and V is TRBV27; perhaps TRBD1 as D (6 bases). The germline CDR1 and CDR2 sequences are MNHEY and SMNVEV (reference sequence). The CDR3 is made up of 16 amino acids. V gave up 3 bases and J gave up 5 bases, with 20 bases separating them. CDR3 in amino acids: CASSLSPGAHVHEQYF. DNA of the CDR3: TGTGCCAGCAGTTTGTCCCCAGGGGCGCATGTCCACGAGCAGTACTTC.

The chain has TRBV7-9 and TRBJ1-5; unclear D gene. The CDR3 sequence is 14 residues long. The germline V and J ends were trimmed by 6 bases and 7 bases, with 16 bases remaining between them. The germline V gene encodes CDR1 SEHNR and CDR2 FQNEAQ (reference sequence). This CDR3 reads CASSAPRAGQPQHF. The CDR3 bases are TGTGCCAGCAGTGCCCCCCGGGCGGGGCAGCCCCAGCATTTT.

The V and J genes are TRBV28 and TRBJ2-2; D possibly corresponds to TRBD1 (5 bases). Germline V gives CDR1 MDHEN, CDR2 SYDVKM. V was shortened by 7 bases and J by 2 bases, with 8 bases between the two germline ends. This CDR3 contains 13 residues. In nucleotides, the CDR3 is TGTGCCAGCACACAGGACAACACCGGGGAGCTGTTTTTT. This codes for CASTQDNTGELFF.

This chain connects TRBV29-1 to TRBJ2-2; D may be TRBD2 (5 bases). The V end was cut by 7 bases, the J end by 7 bases, with 13 bases between. Germline V gene lookup returns CDR1 SQVTM and CDR2 ANQGSEA. The CDR3 is 12 residues long. The CDR3 sequence: CSAGIPGGELFF. The CDR3 coding sequence is TGCAGCGCCGGGATCCCCGGCGGGGAGCTGTTTTTT.

This chain links TRBV18 with TRBJ2-2, with D maybe TRBD1 (6 bases). Trimming cost V 3 bases and J 0 bases, with 11 bases left between them. There are 16 residues in the CDR3. Germline V gene data show CDR1 as KGHSH and CDR2 as LQKENI. CDR3 coding DNA: TGTGCCAGCTCACCGCAACAGGGCTCGAACACCGGGGAGCTGTTTTTT. Translated: CASSPQQGSNTGELFF.